The clone carrying this T cell receptor beta chain was counted a single time. CDR3 size: 13 residues. Germline CDR1 SGHNT, CDR2 YENEEA. V was pared by 2 bases and J by 7 bases, with 11 bases between. These data are taken from a study of T cell responses to AZD1222 COVID-19 vaccine. TCRdb's copy holds only in-frame clones and misses some; the assay was immunoSEQ multiplex PCR. The table includes about 110,000 clones, around nine tenths detected once. The chain carries TRBV11-3 and TRBJ1-2; D is ambiguous. The source was peripheral blood, collected on day 0 of AZD1222 vaccination. This clonotype was sampled from an adult in good health. CDR3 sequence reads: CASSLRGRFGYTF. The CDR3 nucleotides read TGTGCCAGCAGCTTACGGGGAAGGTTTGGCTACACCTTC.